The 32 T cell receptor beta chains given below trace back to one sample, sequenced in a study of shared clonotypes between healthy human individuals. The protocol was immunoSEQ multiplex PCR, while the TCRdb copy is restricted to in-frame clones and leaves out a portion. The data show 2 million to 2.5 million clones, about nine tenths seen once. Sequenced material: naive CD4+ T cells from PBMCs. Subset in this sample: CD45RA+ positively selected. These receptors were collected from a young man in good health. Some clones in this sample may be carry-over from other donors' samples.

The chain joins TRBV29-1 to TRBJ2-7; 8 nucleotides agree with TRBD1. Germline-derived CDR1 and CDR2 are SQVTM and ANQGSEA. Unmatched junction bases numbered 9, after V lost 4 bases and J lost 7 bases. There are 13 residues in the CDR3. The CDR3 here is CSVGGQAGREQYF. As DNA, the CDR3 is TGCAGCGTTGGGGGACAGGCGGGGAGAGAGCAGTACTTC.

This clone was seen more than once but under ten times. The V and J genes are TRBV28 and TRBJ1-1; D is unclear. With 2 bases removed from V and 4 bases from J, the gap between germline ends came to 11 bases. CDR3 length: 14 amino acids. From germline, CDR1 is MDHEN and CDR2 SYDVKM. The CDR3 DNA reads TGTGCCAGCAGTTTAGGTCCGGGTCTCACTGAAGCTTTCTTT. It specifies CASSLGPGLTEAFF.

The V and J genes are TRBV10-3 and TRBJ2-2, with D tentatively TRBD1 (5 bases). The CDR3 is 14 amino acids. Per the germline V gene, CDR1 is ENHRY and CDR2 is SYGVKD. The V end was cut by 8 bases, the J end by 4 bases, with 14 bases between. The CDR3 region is CAIGRGAGTGELFF. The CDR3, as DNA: TGTGCCATCGGAAGGGGTGCAGGCACCGGGGAGCTGTTTTTT.

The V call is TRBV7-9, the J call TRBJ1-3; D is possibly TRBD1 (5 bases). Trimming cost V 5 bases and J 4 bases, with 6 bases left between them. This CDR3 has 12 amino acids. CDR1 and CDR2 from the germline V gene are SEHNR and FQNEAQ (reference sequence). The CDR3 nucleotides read TGTGCCAGCAGCCGGACAGGAAACACCATATATTTT. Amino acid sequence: CASSRTGNTIYF.

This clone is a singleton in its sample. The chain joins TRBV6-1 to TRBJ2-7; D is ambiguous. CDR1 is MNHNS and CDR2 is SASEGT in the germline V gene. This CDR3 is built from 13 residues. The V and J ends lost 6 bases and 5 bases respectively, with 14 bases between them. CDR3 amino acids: CASRKGTTNEQYF. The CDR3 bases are TGTGCCAGCAGAAAAGGAACTACGAACGAGCAGTACTTC.

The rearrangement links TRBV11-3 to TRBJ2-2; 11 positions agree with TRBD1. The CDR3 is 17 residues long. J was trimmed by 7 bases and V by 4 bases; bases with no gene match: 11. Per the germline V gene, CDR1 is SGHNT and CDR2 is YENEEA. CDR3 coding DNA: TGTGCCAGCAGCTCTGCGGACAGGGGGCGCGAAAACGGGGAGCTGTTTTTT. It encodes CASSSADRGRENGELFF.

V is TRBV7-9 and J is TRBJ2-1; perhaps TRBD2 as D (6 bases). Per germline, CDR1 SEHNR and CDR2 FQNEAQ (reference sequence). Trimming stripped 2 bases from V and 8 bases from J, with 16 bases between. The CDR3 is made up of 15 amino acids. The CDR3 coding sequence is TGTGCCAGCAGCTTATCACGGGAGAAGCTCGATGAGCAGTTCTTC. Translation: CASSLSREKLDEQFF.

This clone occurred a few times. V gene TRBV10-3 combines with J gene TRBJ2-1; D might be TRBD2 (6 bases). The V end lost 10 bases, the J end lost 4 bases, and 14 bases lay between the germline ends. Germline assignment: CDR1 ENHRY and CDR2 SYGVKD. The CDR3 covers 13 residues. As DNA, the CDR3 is TGTGCCAGTAGCGAGGGGAGGTACAATGAGCAGTTCTTC. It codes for CASSEGRYNEQFF.

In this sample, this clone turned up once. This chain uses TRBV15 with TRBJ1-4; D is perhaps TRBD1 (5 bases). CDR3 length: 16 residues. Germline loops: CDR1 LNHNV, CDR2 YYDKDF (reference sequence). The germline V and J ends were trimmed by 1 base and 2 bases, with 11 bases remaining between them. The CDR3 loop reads CATSRAREVTNEKLFF. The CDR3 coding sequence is TGTGCCACCAGCAGAGCCAGGGAGGTCACTAATGAAAAACTGTTTTTT.

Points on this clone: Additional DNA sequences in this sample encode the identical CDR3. The CDR3 DNA reads as TGTGCCAGCAGCTTACTTGCGGGAGCGGCAGATACGCAGTATTTT. Protein product: CASSLLAGAADTQYF. The V and J genes are TRBV13 and TRBJ2-3; 7 bases line up with TRBD2. V lost 2 bases and J lost 4; bases outside the gene matches: 6. The CDR3 is 15 residues long. The germline V gene has CDR1 PRHDT and CDR2 FYEKMQ (reference sequence).

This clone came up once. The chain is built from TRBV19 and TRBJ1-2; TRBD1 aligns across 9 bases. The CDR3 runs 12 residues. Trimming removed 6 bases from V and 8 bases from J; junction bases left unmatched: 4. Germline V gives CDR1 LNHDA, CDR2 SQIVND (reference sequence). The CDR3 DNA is TGTGCCAGTAGGGACAGGGGTTGGGGCTACACCTTC. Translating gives CASRDRGWGYTF.

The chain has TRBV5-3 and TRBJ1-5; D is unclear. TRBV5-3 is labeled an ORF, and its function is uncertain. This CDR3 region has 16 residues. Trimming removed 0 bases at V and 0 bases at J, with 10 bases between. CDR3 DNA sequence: TGTGCCAGAAGCTTGGCGATCGGGGATAGCAATCAGCCCCAGCATTTT. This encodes CARSLAIGDSNQPQHF.

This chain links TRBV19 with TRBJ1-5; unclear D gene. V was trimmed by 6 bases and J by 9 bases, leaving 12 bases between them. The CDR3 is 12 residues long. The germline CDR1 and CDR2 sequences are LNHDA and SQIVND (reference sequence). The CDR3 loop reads CASSWKGWPQHF. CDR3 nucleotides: TGTGCCAGTAGCTGGAAGGGCTGGCCCCAGCATTTT.

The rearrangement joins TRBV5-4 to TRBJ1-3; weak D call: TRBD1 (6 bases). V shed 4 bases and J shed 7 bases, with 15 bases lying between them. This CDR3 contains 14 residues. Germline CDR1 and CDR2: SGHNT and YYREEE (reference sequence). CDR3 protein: CASSTQGVRNTIYF. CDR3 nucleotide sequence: TGTGCCAGCAGCACACAGGGAGTTAGGAACACCATATATTTT.

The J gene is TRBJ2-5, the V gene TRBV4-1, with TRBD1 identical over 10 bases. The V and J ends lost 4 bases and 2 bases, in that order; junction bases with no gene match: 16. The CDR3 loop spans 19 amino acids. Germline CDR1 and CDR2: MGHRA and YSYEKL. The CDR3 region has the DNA TGCGCCAGCAGCCGCCGACAGGGGGCTCGAGAGGGACCTCAAGAGACCCAGTACTTC. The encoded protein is CASSRRQGAREGPQETQYF.

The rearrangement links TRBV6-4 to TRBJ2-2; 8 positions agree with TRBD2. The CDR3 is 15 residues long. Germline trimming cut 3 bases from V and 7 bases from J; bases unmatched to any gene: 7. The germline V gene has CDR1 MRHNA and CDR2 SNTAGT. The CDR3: CASSEIAGSIGELFF. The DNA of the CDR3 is TGTGCCAGCAGTGAAATAGCGGGATCTATCGGGGAGCTGTTTTTT.

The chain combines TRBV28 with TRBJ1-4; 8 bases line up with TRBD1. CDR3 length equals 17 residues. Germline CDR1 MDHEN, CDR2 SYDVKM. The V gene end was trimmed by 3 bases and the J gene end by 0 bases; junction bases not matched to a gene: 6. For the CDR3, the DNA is TGTGCCAGCAGTTTCCGGACAGGGTCTGCAACTAATGAAAAACTGTTTTTT. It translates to CASSFRTGSATNEKLFF. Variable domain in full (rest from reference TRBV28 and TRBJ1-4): DVKVTQSSRYLVKRTGEKVFLECVQDMDHENMFWYRQDPGLGLRLIYFSYDVKMKEKGDIPEGYSVSREKKERFSLILESASTNQTSMYLCASSFRTGSATNEKLFFGSGTQLSVL.

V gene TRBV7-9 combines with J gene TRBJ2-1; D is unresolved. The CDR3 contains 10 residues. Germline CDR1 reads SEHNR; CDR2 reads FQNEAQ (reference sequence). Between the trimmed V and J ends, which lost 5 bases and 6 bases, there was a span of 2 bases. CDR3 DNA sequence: TGTGCCAGCAGCCCCAATGAGCAGTTCTTC. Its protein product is CASSPNEQFF.

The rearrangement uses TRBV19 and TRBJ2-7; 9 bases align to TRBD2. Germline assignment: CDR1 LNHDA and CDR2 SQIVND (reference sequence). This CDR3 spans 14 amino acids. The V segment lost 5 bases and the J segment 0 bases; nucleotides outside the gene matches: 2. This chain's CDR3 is CASSQTSGSYEQYF. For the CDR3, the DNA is TGTGCCAGTAGTCAGACTAGCGGCTCCTACGAGCAGTACTTC.

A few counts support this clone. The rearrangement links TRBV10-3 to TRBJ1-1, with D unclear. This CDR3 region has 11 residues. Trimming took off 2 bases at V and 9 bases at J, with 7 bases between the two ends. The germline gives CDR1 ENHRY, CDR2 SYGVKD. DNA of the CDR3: TGTGCCATCAGTGAGACCTTCCAAGCTTTCTTT. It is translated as CAISETFQAFF.

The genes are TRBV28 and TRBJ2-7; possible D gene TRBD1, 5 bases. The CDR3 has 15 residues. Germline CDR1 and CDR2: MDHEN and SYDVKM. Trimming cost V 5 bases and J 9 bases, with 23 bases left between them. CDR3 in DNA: TGTGCCAGCAGTCCCGGCCCAGGGTCGGGTACGATGCAGTACTTC. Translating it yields CASSPGPGSGTMQYF.

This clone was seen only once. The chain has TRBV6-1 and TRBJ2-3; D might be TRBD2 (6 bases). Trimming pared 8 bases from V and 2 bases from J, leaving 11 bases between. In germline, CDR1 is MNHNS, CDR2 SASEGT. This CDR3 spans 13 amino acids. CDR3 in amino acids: CASLRDLTDTQYF. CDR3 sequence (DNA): TGTGCCAGCTTGCGGGACCTCACAGATACGCAGTATTTT.

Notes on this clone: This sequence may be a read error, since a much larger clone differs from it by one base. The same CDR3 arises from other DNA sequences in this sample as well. CDR3 in DNA: TGTGCCAGCTCTCCTCAAGAGACCCAGTACTTC. This encodes CASSPQETQYF. The rearrangement joins TRBV18 to TRBJ2-5; D gene ambiguous. Per germline, CDR1 KGHSH and CDR2 LQKENI. The CDR3 has 11 residues. The V gene lost 6 bases and the J gene lost 2 bases, with 4 bases spanning the gap.

CDR3 nucleotides: TGTGCCAGCAGCCCACATAAGGGGGCGGACGAGCAGTACTTC. This translates into CASSPHKGADEQYF. This chain links TRBV7-3 with TRBJ2-7; TRBD1 agrees at 7 bases. Trimming removed 5 bases from V and 5 bases from J; junction bases left unmatched: 9. The CDR3 has 14 residues. Looked up from germline, CDR1 is SGHTA and CDR2 is FQGTGA.

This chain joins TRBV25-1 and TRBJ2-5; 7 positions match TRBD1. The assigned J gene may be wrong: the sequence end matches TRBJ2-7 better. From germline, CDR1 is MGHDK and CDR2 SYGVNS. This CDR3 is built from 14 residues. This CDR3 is CASRMDRHYYEQYF. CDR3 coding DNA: TGTGCCAGCAGGATGGACAGGCATTACTACGAGCAGTACTTC.

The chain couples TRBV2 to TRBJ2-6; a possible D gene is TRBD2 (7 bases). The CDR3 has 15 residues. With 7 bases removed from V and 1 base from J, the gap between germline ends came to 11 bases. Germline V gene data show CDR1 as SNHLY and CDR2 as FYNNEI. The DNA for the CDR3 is TGTGCCAGCAAAGGGGGAGGGTCTGGGGCCAACGTCCTGACTTTC. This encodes CASKGGGSGANVLTF.

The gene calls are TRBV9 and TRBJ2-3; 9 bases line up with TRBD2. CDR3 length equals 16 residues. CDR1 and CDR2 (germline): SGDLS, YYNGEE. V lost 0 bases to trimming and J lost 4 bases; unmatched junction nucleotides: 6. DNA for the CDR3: TGTGCCAGCAGCGTAGCCCGCGGGAGGGGATCAGATACGCAGTATTTT. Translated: CASSVARGRGSDTQYF.

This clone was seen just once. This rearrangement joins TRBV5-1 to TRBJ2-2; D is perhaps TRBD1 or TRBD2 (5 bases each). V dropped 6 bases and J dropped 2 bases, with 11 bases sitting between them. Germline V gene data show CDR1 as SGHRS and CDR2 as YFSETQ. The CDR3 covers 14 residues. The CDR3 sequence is CASKDGTNTGELFF. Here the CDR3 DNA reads TGCGCCAGCAAAGACGGGACCAACACCGGGGAGCTGTTTTTT. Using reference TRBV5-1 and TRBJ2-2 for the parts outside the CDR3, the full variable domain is KAGVTQTPRYLIKTRGQQVTLSCSPISGHRSVSWYQQTPGQGLQFLFEYFSETQRNKGNFPGRFSGRQFSNSRSEMNVSTLELGDSALYLCASKDGTNTGELFFGEGSRLTVL.

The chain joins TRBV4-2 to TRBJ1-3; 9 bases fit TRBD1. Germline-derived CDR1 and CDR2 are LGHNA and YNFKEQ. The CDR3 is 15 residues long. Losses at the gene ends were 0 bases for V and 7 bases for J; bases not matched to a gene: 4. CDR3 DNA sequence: TGTGCCAGCAGCCAAGAGACAGGGGGTGGGAACACCATATATTTT. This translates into CASSQETGGGNTIYF.

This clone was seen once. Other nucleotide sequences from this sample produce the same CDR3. CDR3 sequence reads: CSVGGRAAYEQYF. CDR3 in DNA: TGCAGCGTCGGCGGGAGGGCCGCCTACGAGCAGTACTTC. The rearrangement uses TRBV29-1 and TRBJ2-7, with TRBD2 matching over 9 bases. J gave up 2 bases and V 6 bases, and 5 bases lay outside the gene matches. CDR3 size: 13 residues. Germline CDR1 SQVTM, CDR2 ANQGSEA.

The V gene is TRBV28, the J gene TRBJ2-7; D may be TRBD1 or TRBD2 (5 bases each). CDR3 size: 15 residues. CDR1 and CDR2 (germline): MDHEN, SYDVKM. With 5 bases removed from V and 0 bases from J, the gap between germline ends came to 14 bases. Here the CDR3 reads CASSTPGTVSYEQYF. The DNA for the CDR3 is TGTGCCAGCAGTACCCCCGGGACCGTCTCCTACGAGCAGTACTTC.

The CDR3 reads CASSLPVEETQYF. The DNA of the CDR3 is TGTGCCAGCAGCTTGCCAGTCGAAGAGACCCAGTACTTC. This rearrangement joins TRBV5-6 to TRBJ2-5; D remains unclear. Germline CDR1 and CDR2: SGHDT and YYEEEE. V gave up 1 base and J gave up 3 bases, with 7 bases separating them. The length of the CDR3 is 13 residues.